This T cell receptor beta chain is drawn from a study of T cells in tuberculosis. Here immunoSEQ multiplex PCR was the method, and the copy in TCRdb shows in-frame clones only, minus some. The profile shows tens of thousands of clones, 92% of them singletons. Germline assignment: CDR1 SGDLS and CDR2 YYNGEE. The CDR3 loop spans 15 amino acids. Trimming cost V 4 bases and J 2 bases, with 14 bases left between them. This sample's time point: new active TB diagnosis, blood taken before or within 7 days of starting treatment. V gene TRBV9 combines with J gene TRBJ2-3; D is possibly TRBD2 (5 bases). The starting material was PBMCs, obtained at tuberculosis diagnosis. The receptor comes from an adult with tuberculosis. The CDR3 here is CASSFRGSPTDTQYF. The CDR3 DNA reads TGTGCCAGCAGCTTCCGGGGATCCCCCACAGATACGCAGTATTTT.